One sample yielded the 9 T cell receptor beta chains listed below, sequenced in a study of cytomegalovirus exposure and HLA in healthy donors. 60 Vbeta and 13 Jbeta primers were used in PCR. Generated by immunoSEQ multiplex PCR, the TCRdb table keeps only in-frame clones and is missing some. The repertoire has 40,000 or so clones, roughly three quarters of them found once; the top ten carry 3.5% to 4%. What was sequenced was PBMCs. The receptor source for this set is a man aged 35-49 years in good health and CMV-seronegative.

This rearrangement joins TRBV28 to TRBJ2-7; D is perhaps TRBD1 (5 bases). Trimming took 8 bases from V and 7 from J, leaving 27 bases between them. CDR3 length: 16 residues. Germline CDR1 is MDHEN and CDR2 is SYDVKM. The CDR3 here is CASSTPGAAVPREQYF. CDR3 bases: TGTGCCAGCTCGACCCCTGGGGCAGCCGTTCCGCGGGAGCAGTACTTC. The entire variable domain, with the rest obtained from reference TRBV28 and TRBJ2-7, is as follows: DVKVTQSSRYLVKRTGEKVFLECVQDMDHENMFWYRQDPGLGLRLIYFSYDVKMKEKGDIPEGYSVSREKKERFSLILESASTNQTSMYLCASSTPGAAVPREQYFGPGTRLTVT.

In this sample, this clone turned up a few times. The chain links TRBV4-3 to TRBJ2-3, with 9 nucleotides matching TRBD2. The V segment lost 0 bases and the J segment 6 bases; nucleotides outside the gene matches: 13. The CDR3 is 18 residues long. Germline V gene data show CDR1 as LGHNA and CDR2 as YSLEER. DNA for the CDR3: TGCGCCAGCAGCCAAGAGATAGAAGCGGGGGGCCCCTGGGATACGCAGTATTTT. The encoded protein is CASSQEIEAGGPWDTQYF.

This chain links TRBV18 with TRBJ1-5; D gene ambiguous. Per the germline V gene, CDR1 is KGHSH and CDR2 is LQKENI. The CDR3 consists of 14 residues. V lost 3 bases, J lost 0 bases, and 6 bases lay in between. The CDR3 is CASSPRVSNQPQHF. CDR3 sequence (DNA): TGTGCCAGCTCACCGAGGGTTAGCAATCAGCCCCAGCATTTT.

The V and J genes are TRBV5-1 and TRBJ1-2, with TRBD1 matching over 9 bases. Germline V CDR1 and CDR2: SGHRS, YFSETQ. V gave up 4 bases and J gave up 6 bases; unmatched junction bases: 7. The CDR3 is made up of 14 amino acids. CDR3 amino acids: CASSTRTGEDGYTF. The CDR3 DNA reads TGCGCCAGCAGCACCCGGACAGGGGAGGATGGCTACACCTTC.

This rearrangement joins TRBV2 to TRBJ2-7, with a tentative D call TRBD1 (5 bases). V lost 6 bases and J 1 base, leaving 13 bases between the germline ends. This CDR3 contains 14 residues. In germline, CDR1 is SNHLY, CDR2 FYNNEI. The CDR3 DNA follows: TGTGCCAGCAGCCCATTGACAGTGTCCTACGAGCAGTACTTC. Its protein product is CASSPLTVSYEQYF.

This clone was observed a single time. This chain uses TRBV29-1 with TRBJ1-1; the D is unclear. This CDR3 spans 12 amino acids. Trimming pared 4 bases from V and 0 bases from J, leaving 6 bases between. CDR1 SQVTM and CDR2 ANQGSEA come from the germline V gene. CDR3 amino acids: CSVVNLNTEAFF. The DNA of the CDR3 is TGCAGCGTTGTAAATTTGAACACTGAAGCTTTCTTT.

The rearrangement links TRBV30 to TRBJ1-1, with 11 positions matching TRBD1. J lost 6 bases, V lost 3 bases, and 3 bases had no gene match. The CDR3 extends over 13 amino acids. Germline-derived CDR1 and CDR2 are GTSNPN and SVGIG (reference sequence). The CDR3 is CAWRDRGLSEAFF. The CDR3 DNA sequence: TGTGCCTGGAGGGACAGGGGGCTGTCTGAAGCTTTCTTT.

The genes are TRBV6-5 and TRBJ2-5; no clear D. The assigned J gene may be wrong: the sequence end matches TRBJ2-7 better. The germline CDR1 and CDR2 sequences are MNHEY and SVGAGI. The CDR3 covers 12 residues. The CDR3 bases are TGTGCCAGCTCTGGCACAGCCTACGAGCAGTACTTC. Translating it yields CASSGTAYEQYF.

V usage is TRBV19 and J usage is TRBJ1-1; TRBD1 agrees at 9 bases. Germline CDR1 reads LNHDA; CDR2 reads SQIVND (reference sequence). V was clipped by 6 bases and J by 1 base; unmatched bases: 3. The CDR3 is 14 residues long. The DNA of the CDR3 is TGTGCCAGTAGCTTACAGGGGGCGAACACTGAAGCTTTCTTT. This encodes CASSLQGANTEAFF.